The 9 T cell receptor beta chains below were found in one sample sequenced in a study of control samples from healthy donors and cancer patients. The assay was immunoSEQ multiplex PCR, and TCRdb's table has in-frame clones only and misses some. The sample contains 75,000 to 90,000 clones, about nine tenths of which appear only once. The sequencing input was blood. All receptors derive from a man aged 50-59 years in good health.

This chain uses TRBV4-1 with TRBJ1-4; 7 bases are a match to TRBD1. CDR3 length equals 17 residues. Germline loops: CDR1 MGHRA, CDR2 YSYEKL. The V and J ends lost 0 bases and 4 bases, in that order; junction bases with no gene match: 8. The CDR3 DNA reads as TGCGCCAGCAGCCAAGATGGGCAGGGGGGGTATAATGAAAAACTGTTTTTT. This gives the protein CASSQDGQGGYNEKLFF.

This chain links TRBV7-2 with TRBJ2-5; D remains ambiguous. This CDR3 has 13 amino acids. Trimming removed 4 bases at V and 2 bases at J, with 8 bases between. CDR1 and CDR2 (germline): SGHTA, FQGNSA. CDR3 residues: CASSSLLQETQYF. The CDR3, as DNA: TGTGCCAGCAGCTCCCTATTGCAAGAGACCCAGTACTTC.

The V gene is TRBV5-1, the J gene TRBJ2-5; D remains unclear. The V gene lost 2 bases and the J gene lost 3 bases, with 5 bases spanning the gap. The CDR3 consists of 12 residues. Per the germline V gene, CDR1 is SGHRS and CDR2 is YFSETQ. The CDR3: CASSLTEETQYF. CDR3 sequence (DNA): TGCGCCAGCAGCTTAACAGAAGAGACCCAGTACTTC.

The chain is built from TRBV6-5 and TRBJ1-4; D remains ambiguous. The germline gives CDR1 MNHEY, CDR2 SVGAGI. This CDR3 spans 11 amino acids. V lost 7 bases to trimming and J lost 5 bases, with 5 bases between them. The CDR3 reads CASKRNEKLFF. The CDR3 DNA is TGTGCCAGCAAAAGGAATGAAAAACTGTTTTTT.

The chain combines TRBV5-4 with TRBJ2-1; the match to TRBD2 covers 15 bases. Germline V gene sequence: CDR1 SGHNT, CDR2 YYREEE (reference sequence). The CDR3 sequence is 20 residues long. V shed 4 bases, J shed 1 base, and the junction held 12 bases outside the gene matches. The CDR3 sequence: CASSRPAGTSGGLSYNEQFF. Written as DNA, the CDR3 is TGTGCCAGCAGCCGACCCGCTGGGACTAGCGGGGGGTTATCCTACAATGAGCAGTTCTTC.

The CDR3 DNA reads as TGTGCCAGCAGTGAACTCGACGGGACAGGGTACTATGAGCAGTTCTTC. This translates into CASSELDGTGYYEQFF. The rearrangement uses TRBV6-1 and TRBJ2-1; TRBD1 aligns across 9 bases. CDR3 length: 16 amino acids. The ends lost 2 bases at V and 8 bases at J; junction bases unmatched: 10. The V gene's germline CDR1 is MNHNS and CDR2 SASEGT.

For the CDR3, the DNA is TGCGCCAGCAGCCACCCGGGACTAGCGGGGGGGCCGGACTACAATGAGCAGTTCTTC. Translation: CASSHPGLAGGPDYNEQFF. V is TRBV4-1 and J is TRBJ2-1; 16 bases line up with TRBD2. J was trimmed by 3 bases and V by 3 bases; bases with no gene match: 8. CDR3 length equals 19 residues. In germline, CDR1 is MGHRA, CDR2 YSYEKL.

The chain combines TRBV18 with TRBJ1-4, with no clear D. The CDR3 sequence is 17 residues long. V dropped 3 bases and J dropped 0 bases, with 14 bases sitting between them. In germline, CDR1 is KGHSH, CDR2 LQKENI. Written as DNA, the CDR3 is TGTGCCAGCTCACCCGCGCCCGCCGGGACAACTAATGAAAAACTGTTTTTT. Translation: CASSPAPAGTTNEKLFF.

The chain is built from TRBV6-5 and TRBJ1-1, with 7 bases that match TRBD1. The CDR3 consists of 13 residues. The germline V gene has CDR1 MNHEY and CDR2 SVGAGI. The trim removed 6 bases at V and 4 bases at J, leaving 5 bases unmatched. CDR3 sequence (DNA): TGTGCCAGCAGGCGCCAGGGGGTCACTGAAGCTTTCTTT. It encodes CASRRQGVTEAFF.